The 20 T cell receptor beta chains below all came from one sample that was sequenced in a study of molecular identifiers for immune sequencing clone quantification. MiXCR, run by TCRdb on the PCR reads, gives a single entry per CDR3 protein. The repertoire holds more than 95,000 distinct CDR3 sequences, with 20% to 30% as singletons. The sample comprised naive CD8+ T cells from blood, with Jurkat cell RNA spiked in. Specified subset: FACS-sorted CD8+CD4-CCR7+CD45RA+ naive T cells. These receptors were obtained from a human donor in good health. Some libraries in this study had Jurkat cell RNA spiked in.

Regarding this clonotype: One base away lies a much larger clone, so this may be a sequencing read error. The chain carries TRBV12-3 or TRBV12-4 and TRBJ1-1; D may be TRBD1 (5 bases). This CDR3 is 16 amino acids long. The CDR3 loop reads CASRKSQSRDPVRASF. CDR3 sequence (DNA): TGTGCCAGCAGAAAATCCCAGAGCAGGGACCCTGTGCGGGCTTCCTTT.

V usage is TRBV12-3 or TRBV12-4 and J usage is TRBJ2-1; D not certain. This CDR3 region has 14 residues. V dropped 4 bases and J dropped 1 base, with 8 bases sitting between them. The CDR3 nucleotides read TGTGCCAGCAGTTACGTCACTTCCTACAATGAGCAGTTCTTC. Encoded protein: CASSYVTSYNEQFF.

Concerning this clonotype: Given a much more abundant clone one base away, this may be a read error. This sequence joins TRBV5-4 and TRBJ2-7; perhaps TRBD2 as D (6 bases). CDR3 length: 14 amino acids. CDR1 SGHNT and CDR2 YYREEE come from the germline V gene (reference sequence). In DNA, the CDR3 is TGTGCCAGCAGCTCGTCGGGAGACGCCTACGAGCGGTACTTC. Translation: CASSSSGDAYERYF.

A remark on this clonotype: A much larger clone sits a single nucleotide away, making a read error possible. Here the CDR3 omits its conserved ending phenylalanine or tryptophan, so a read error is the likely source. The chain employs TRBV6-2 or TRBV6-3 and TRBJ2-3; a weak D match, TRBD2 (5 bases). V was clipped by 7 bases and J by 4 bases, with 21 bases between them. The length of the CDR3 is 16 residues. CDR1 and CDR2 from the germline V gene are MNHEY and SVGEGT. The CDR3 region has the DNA TGTGCCAGCACTTGGCTCGGGGAGTCTCCCCCAGATACGCAGTATTTA. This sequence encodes CASTWLGESPPDTQYL.

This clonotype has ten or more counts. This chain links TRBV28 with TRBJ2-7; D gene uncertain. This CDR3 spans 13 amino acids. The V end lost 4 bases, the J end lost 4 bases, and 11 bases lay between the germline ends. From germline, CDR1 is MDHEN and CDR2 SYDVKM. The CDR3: CASSSALRYEQYF. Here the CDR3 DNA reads TGTGCCAGCAGTTCAGCCCTCCGATACGAGCAGTACTTC.

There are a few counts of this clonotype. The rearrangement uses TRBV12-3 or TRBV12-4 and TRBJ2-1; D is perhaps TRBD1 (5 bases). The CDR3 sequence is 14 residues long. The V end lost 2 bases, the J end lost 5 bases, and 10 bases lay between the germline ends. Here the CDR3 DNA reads TGTGCCAGCAGTTTACAGGGTTCCCACAATGAGCAGTTCTTC. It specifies CASSLQGSHNEQFF.

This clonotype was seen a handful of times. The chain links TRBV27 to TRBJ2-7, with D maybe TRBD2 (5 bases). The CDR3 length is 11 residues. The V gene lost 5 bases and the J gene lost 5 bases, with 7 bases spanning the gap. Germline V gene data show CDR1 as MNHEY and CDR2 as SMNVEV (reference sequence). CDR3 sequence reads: CASSHSDEQYF. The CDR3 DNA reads TGTGCCAGCAGTCATAGCGACGAGCAGTACTTC.

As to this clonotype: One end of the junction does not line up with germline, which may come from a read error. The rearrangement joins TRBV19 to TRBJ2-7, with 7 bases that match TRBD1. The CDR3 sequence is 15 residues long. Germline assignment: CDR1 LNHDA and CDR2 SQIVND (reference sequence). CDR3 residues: CASKNRDRPPYEQHF. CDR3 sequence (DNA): TGTGCCAGTAAAAACCGGGACAGACCACCCTACGAGCAGCACTTC.

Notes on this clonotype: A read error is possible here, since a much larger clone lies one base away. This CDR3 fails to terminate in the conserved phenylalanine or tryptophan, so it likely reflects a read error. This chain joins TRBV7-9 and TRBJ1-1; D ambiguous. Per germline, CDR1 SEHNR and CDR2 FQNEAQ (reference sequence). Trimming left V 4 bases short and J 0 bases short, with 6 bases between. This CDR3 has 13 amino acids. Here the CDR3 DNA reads TGTGCCAGCAGCTCAAACCTGAACACTGAAGCTTTCCTT. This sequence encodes CASSSNLNTEAFL.

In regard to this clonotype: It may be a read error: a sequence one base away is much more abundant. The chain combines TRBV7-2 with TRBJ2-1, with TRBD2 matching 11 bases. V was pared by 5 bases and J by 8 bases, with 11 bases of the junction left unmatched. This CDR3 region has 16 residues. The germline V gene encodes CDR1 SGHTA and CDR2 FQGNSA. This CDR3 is CASSACSGGVVDEQFF. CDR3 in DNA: TGTGCCAGCAGCGCCTGTAGCGGGGGGGTCGTCGATGAGCAGTTCTTC.

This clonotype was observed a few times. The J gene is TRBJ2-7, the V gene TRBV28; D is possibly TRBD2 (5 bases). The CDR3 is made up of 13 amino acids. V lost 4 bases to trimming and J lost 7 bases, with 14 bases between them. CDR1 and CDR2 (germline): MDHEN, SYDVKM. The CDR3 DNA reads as TGTGCCAGCAGTTCGACGGGGATCCTAGAGCAGTACTTC. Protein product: CASSSTGILEQYF. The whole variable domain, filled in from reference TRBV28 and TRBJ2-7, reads DVKVTQSSRYLVKRTGEKVFLECVQDMDHENMFWYRQDPGLGLRLIYFSYDVKMKEKGDIPEGYSVSREKKERFSLILESASTNQTSMYLCASSSTGILEQYFGPGTRLTVT.

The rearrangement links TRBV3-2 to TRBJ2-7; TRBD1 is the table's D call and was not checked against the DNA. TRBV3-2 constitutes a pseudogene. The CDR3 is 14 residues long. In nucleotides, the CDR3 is TGTGCCAGCAGCCAAGAGGAAGGGGAGTACGAGCAGTACTTC. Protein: CASSQEEGEYEQYF.

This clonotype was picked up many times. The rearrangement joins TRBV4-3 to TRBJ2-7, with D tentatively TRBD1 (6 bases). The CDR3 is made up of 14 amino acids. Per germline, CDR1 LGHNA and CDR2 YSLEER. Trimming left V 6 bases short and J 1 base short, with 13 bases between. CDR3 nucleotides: TGCGCCAGCAGTGACACAGGGAATTCCTACGAGCAGTACTTC. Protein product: CASSDTGNSYEQYF.

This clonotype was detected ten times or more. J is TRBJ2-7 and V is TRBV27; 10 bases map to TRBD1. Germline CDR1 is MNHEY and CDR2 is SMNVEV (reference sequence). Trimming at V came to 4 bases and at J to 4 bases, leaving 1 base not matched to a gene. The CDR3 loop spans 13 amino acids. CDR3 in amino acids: CASSWGQGYEQYF. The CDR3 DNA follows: TGTGCCAGCAGTTGGGGACAGGGGTACGAGCAGTACTTC.

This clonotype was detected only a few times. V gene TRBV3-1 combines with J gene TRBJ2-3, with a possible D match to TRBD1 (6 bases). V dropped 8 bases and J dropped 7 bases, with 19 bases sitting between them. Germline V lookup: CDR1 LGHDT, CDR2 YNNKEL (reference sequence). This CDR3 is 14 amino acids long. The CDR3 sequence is CASQDPNTGNTQYF. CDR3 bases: TGTGCCAGCCAGGACCCAAATACAGGGAATACGCAGTATTTT.

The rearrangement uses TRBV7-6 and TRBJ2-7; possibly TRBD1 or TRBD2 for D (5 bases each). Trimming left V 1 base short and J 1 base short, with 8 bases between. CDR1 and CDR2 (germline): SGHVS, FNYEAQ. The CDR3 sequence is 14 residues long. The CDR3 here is CASSLDGASYEQYF. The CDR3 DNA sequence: TGTGCCAGCAGCTTAGACGGGGCATCCTACGAGCAGTACTTC.

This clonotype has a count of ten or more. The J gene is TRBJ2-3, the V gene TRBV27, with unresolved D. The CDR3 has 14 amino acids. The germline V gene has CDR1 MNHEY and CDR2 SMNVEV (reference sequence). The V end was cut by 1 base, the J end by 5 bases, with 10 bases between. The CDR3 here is CASSLFLGRDTQYF. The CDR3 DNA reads TGTGCCAGCAGTTTATTCCTCGGTCGAGATACGCAGTATTTT.

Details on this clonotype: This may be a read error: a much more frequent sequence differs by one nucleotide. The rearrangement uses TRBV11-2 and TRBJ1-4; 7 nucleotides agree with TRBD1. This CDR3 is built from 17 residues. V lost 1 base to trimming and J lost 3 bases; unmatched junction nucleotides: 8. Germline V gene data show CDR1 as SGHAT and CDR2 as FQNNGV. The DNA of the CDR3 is TGTGCCAGCAGCTTAGGCACCACAGGGGCATCTAATGAAAAACTGTTTTTT. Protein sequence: CASSLGTTGASNEKLFF.

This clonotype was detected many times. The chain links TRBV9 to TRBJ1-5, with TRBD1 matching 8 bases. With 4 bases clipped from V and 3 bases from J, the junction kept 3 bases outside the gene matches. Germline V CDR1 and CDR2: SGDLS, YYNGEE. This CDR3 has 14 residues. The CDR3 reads CASSPDRDNQPQHF. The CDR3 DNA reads TGTGCCAGCAGCCCGGACAGGGACAATCAGCCCCAGCATTTT.

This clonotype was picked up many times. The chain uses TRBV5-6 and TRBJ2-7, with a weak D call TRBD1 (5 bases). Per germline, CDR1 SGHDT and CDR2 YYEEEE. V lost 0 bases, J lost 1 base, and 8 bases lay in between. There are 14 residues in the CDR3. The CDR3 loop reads CASSLVPGSYEQYF. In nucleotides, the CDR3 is TGTGCCAGCAGCTTGGTTCCAGGGTCCTACGAGCAGTACTTC.